The 24 T cell receptor beta chains reported below all come from one sample, sequenced in a study of response to subunit inactivated influenza vaccine. TCRdb re-analysed the RT-PCR reads in MiXCR, keeping a single row per CDR3 protein. The repertoire holds about 240,000 distinct CDR3 sequences, with over 9% as singletons. The sample here was non-naive T cells sorted from PBMCs, taken roughly 2 weeks before vaccination. These receptors all stem from a man aged 50 to 59 who received an inactivated influenza vaccine.

This clonotype has more than one count but fewer than ten. This chain links TRBV3-1 with TRBJ2-1; 10 bases are a match to TRBD2. CDR1 and CDR2 from the germline V gene are LGHDT and YNNKEL (reference sequence). This CDR3 has 18 residues. Trimming took 0 bases from V and 8 from J; bases not matched to a gene: 13. The CDR3 DNA follows: TGTGCCAGCAGCCAAGATCGAAGCGGGAGGGCCGGGTCCTATGAGCAGTTCTTC. Its translation is CASSQDRSGRAGSYEQFF.

V and J are TRBV6-5 and TRBJ2-7; a possible D gene is TRBD2 (5 bases). V shed 0 bases and J shed 3 bases, with 15 bases lying between them. Per the germline V gene, CDR1 is MNHEY and CDR2 is SVGAGI. This CDR3 has 16 residues. CDR3 region: CASSYSGSGVGYEQYF. The CDR3 DNA reads TGTGCCAGCAGTTACTCGGGATCCGGGGTCGGCTACGAGCAGTACTTC.

CDR3 in amino acids: CASSRTSGRQTDTQYF. Written as DNA, the CDR3 is TGTGCCAGCAGCAGGACTAGCGGGAGACAAACAGATACGCAGTATTTT. The chain is built from TRBV6-4 and TRBJ2-3; 13 nucleotides line up with TRBD2. The V segment lost 6 bases and the J segment 3 bases; nucleotides outside the gene matches: 6. Germline-derived CDR1 and CDR2 are MRHNA and SNTAGT. This CDR3 is built from 16 residues.

V is TRBV20-1 and J is TRBJ2-7, with D possibly TRBD1 on 5 matching bases. Germline V gives CDR1 DFQATT, CDR2 SNEGSKA (reference sequence). The CDR3 is made up of 15 amino acids. Deletions cut 0 bases from V and 1 base from J, with 13 bases between. The CDR3 DNA follows: TGCAGTGCTAGAGATCCTCGCGGACATTCCTACGAGCAGTACTTC. Its translation is CSARDPRGHSYEQYF.

The rearrangement uses TRBV5-1 and TRBJ2-3; no firm D call. Germline values: CDR1 SGHRS, CDR2 YFSETQ. V lost 1 base and J lost 1, with 10 bases in between. This CDR3 has 15 amino acids. Here the CDR3 DNA reads TGCGCCAGCAGCTTGATCTGGCAGGGCACAGATACGCAGTATTTT. Its translation: CASSLIWQGTDTQYF. The entire variable domain, with the rest obtained from reference TRBV5-1 and TRBJ2-3, is as follows: KAGVTQTPRYLIKTRGQQVTLSCSPISGHRSVSWYQQTPGQGLQFLFEYFSETQRNKGNFPGRFSGRQFSNSRSEMNVSTLELGDSALYLCASSLIWQGTDTQYFGPGTRLTVL.

This clonotype was counted between two and nine times. The chain recombines TRBV5-6 with TRBJ2-1; 8 bases align to TRBD2. CDR1 SGHDT and CDR2 YYEEEE come from the germline V gene. The V segment lost 6 bases and the J segment 1 base; nucleotides outside the gene matches: 3. The CDR3 length is 14 residues. CDR3 loop: CASIRGGSYNEQFF. The CDR3 nucleotides are TGTGCCAGCATCCGGGGGGGATCCTACAATGAGCAGTTCTTC.

This clonotype has a count of ten or more. This chain joins TRBV6-2 or TRBV6-3 and TRBJ2-6; no clear D gene. Germline V gene sequence: CDR1 MNHEY, CDR2 SVGEGT. The length of the CDR3 is 14 residues. Trimming stripped 6 bases from V and 1 base from J, with 7 bases between. The CDR3 is CASRSVSGANVLTF. CDR3 in DNA: TGTGCCAGCAGATCGGTATCTGGGGCCAACGTCCTGACTTTC.

This clonotype has more than one count but fewer than ten. The gene calls are TRBV19 and TRBJ2-1; D remains ambiguous. This CDR3 has 15 residues. Per germline, CDR1 LNHDA and CDR2 SQIVND (reference sequence). The V gene lost 6 bases and the J gene lost 0 bases, with 12 bases spanning the gap. CDR3 nucleotide sequence: TGTGCCAGTAGATCGTCAGCAATCTCCTACAATGAGCAGTTCTTC. Translating gives CASRSSAISYNEQFF. Full variable domain (missing parts from reference TRBV19 and TRBJ2-1): DGGITQSPKYLFRKEGQNVTLSCEQNLNHDAMYWYRQDPGQGLRLIYYSQIVNDFQKGDIAEGYSVSREKKESFPLTVTSAQKNPTAFYLCASRSSAISYNEQFFGPGTRLTVL.

This clonotype was picked up a small number of times. This chain uses TRBV6-1 with TRBJ2-1, with TRBD2 matching 11 bases. The CDR3 is made up of 15 amino acids. Germline trimming cut 7 bases from V and 7 bases from J; bases unmatched to any gene: 9. Germline V gene data show CDR1 as MNHNS and CDR2 as SASEGT. The DNA for the CDR3 is TGTGCCAGCACTCCGGGACTAGCGGTGAGAAATGAGCAGTTCTTC. This translates into CASTPGLAVRNEQFF.

In its sample, this clonotype was seen a few times. The chain is built from TRBV5-1 and TRBJ2-1; 7 bases agree with TRBD1. Trimming took 2 bases from V and 10 from J; bases not matched to a gene: 6. CDR1 and CDR2 from the germline V gene are SGHRS and YFSETQ. The CDR3 length is 13 residues. The CDR3 reads CASSFQGVIEQFF. Written as DNA, the CDR3 is TGCGCCAGCAGCTTCCAGGGGGTGATCGAGCAGTTCTTC. Full variable domain (outside the CDR3, taken from reference TRBV5-1 and TRBJ2-1): KAGVTQTPRYLIKTRGQQVTLSCSPISGHRSVSWYQQTPGQGLQFLFEYFSETQRNKGNFPGRFSGRQFSNSRSEMNVSTLELGDSALYLCASSFQGVIEQFFGPGTRLTVL.

This clonotype was observed at least ten times. V gene TRBV11-2 combines with J gene TRBJ2-6; the match to TRBD1 covers 8 bases. Germline CDR1 reads SGHAT; CDR2 reads FQNNGV. CDR3 length: 18 amino acids. The V segment lost 4 bases and the J segment 0 bases; nucleotides outside the gene matches: 8. This chain's CDR3 is CASSSGTGVSSGANVLTF. The CDR3 DNA is TGTGCCAGCAGCTCCGGGACAGGAGTAAGCTCTGGGGCCAACGTCCTGACTTTC.

This clonotype was observed at least ten times. This chain uses TRBV29-1 with TRBJ2-5; D is unresolved. Per the germline V gene, CDR1 is SQVTM and CDR2 is ANQGSEA. The length of the CDR3 is 12 residues. The germline V and J ends were trimmed by 4 bases and 4 bases, with 10 bases remaining between them. The CDR3 DNA sequence: TGCAGCGTTGTTGGGCTCGGAGAGACCCAGTACTTC. Translated, it gives CSVVGLGETQYF.

The rearrangement links TRBV4-1 to TRBJ2-1, with 8 bases lining up with TRBD2. The CDR3 is 15 residues long. CDR1 and CDR2 (germline): MGHRA, YSYEKL. V lost 1 base to trimming and J lost 7 bases; unmatched junction nucleotides: 6. The CDR3 sequence: CASSQADGRGNEQFF. Here the CDR3 DNA reads TGCGCCAGCAGCCAAGCCGACGGGAGGGGTAATGAGCAGTTCTTC.

This clonotype was detected only a few times. The chain links TRBV20-1 to TRBJ2-3; 9 positions agree with TRBD1. CDR1 DFQATT and CDR2 SNEGSKA come from the germline V gene (reference sequence). V trimming: 3 bases; J trimming: 4 bases; junction bases outside the gene matches: 5. The CDR3 contains 14 residues. This CDR3 is CSASNRGRPDTQYF. DNA for the CDR3: TGCAGTGCTAGTAACAGGGGGCGTCCAGATACGCAGTATTTT.

This clonotype was seen only a few times. The V gene is TRBV9, the J gene TRBJ2-3, with a tentative D call TRBD2 (6 bases). Trimming shortened V by 6 bases and J by 0 bases, and 20 bases separated the two germline ends. CDR1 is SGDLS, CDR2 YYNGEE, per germline. This CDR3 is 17 amino acids long. The chain's CDR3 is CASTGPPRSGSTDTQYF. The CDR3 DNA follows: TGTGCCAGCACCGGCCCTCCCCGGAGCGGGAGCACAGATACGCAGTATTTT.

As concerns this clonotype: At one end the junction does not follow the germline gene, possibly because of a read error. V usage is TRBV5-1 and J usage is TRBJ2-5, with 11 bases matching TRBD2. The CDR3 contains 16 residues. The germline V gene encodes CDR1 SGHRS and CDR2 YFSETQ. The CDR3 bases are TGCGCTAGCAGCTGGGACCTAGCGGGGGGCCGGGAGACCCAGTACTTC. It yields the protein CASSWDLAGGRETQYF.

This clonotype was seen a handful of times. The chain joins TRBV7-2 to TRBJ2-1; TRBD2 matches 8 bases. V dropped 3 bases and J dropped 5; count of bases not matched to a gene: 3. Germline V gene data show CDR1 as SGHTA and CDR2 as FQGNSA. CDR3 length: 14 residues. The CDR3 region is CASSFRRGDNEQFF. CDR3 nucleotides: TGTGCCAGCAGCTTTCGGCGGGGGGACAATGAGCAGTTCTTC.

This clonotype showed up just a few times. The V and J genes are TRBV11-2 and TRBJ1-1; the match to TRBD1 covers 10 bases. CDR3 length: 13 amino acids. Germline values: CDR1 SGHAT, CDR2 FQNNGV. J was trimmed by 7 bases and V by 4 bases; bases with no gene match: 3. The CDR3 reads CASSSRDRGEAFF. The CDR3 bases are TGTGCCAGCAGCTCCCGGGACAGGGGTGAAGCTTTCTTT.

This clonotype was counted many times. V gene TRBV2 combines with J gene TRBJ2-1; D gene uncertain. The germline V gene encodes CDR1 SNHLY and CDR2 FYNNEI. This CDR3 is built from 13 residues. V dropped 7 bases and J dropped 4 bases, with 11 bases sitting between them. The CDR3 region has the DNA TGTGCCAGCACACGACTCCTTTACAATGAGCAGTTCTTC. Translating gives CASTRLLYNEQFF. The full variable domain, in which reference TRBV2 and TRBJ2-1 provide the parts outside the CDR3, is EPEVTQTPSHQVTQMGQEVILRCVPISNHLYFYWYRQILGQKVEFLVSFYNNEISEKSEIFDDQFSVERPDGSNFTLKIRSTKLEDSAMYFCASTRLLYNEQFFGPGTRLTVL.

This clonotype was seen only a few times. CDR3 in DNA: TGTGCCAGCAGTTTAGGCCCCCGGGACAGGGTAAACTACGAGCAGTACTTC. Translated: CASSLGPRDRVNYEQYF. V and J are TRBV28 and TRBJ2-7; TRBD1 matches at 9 bases. CDR3 length: 17 amino acids. Germline assignment: CDR1 MDHEN and CDR2 SYDVKM. V lost 2 bases to trimming and J lost 3 bases; unmatched junction nucleotides: 11.

This clonotype has at least ten counts. This sequence joins TRBV10-3 and TRBJ1-1; 10 nucleotides align to TRBD1. Unmatched junction bases numbered 1, after V lost 1 base and J lost 2 bases. Germline V CDR1 and CDR2: ENHRY, SYGVKD. There are 15 residues in the CDR3. The CDR3 here is CAISEWDRGNTEAFF. Written as DNA, the CDR3 is TGTGCCATCAGTGAGTGGGACAGGGGAAACACTGAAGCTTTCTTT.

The rearrangement joins TRBV12-3 or TRBV12-4 to TRBJ1-1; no clear D. V was trimmed by 5 bases and J by 2 bases, leaving 9 bases between them. CDR3 length: 13 residues. The CDR3 nucleotides are TGTGCCAGCAGTCCACGACCCAACACTGAAGCTTTCTTT. This translates into CASSPRPNTEAFF.

The chain combines TRBV6-5 with TRBJ2-2, with TRBD2 as a possible D gene (6 bases). In germline, CDR1 is MNHEY, CDR2 SVGAGI. This CDR3 has 14 residues. Between the trimmed V and J ends, which lost 4 bases and 4 bases, there was a span of 10 bases. CDR3 region: CASSWQGGTGELFF. The CDR3 DNA reads TGTGCCAGCAGTTGGCAGGGAGGCACCGGGGAGCTGTTTTTT.

This clonotype was seen a handful of times. This chain links TRBV7-2 with TRBJ2-3; D is unclear. The CDR3 has 12 residues. Germline lookup yields CDR1 SGHTA and CDR2 FQGNSA. V lost 1 base and J lost 4, with 3 bases in between. The CDR3 coding sequence is TGTGCCAGCAGCTTAGATTCAGATACGCAGTATTTT. This sequence encodes CASSLDSDTQYF.